Each of the 27 T cell receptor beta chains below was sequenced from the same sample in a study of post-analysis software for immune sequencing data. Findings of the study overall: There were five or six TRBV segments more frequent in patients than controls, and TRBV5-6, TRBV5-1 and TRBV20-1 were among them.

Their antigens are not known. Unique molecular identifiers were present in the TCR beta cDNA libraries. One entry per CDR3 protein results from TCRdb running MiXCR on the PCR reads. This sample carries 600,000 to 700,000 distinct CDR3 sequences, 55% to 70% of them seen once, and the ten largest clones take around 11%. Sequenced material: blood. Every receptor here comes from a girl aged 2 to 10 with multiple sclerosis.

The chain couples TRBV6-6 to TRBJ1-2, with TRBD1 matching over 7 bases. CDR1 is MNHNY, CDR2 SVGAGI, per germline (reference sequence). This CDR3 spans 16 amino acids. V shed 5 bases and J 4 bases; nucleotides not matched to a gene: 13. The CDR3 DNA follows: TGTGCCAGCAGTAACCCCGCGGACAGGAATTCCTATGGCTACACCTTC. It yields the protein CASSNPADRNSYGYTF.

This chain uses TRBV20-1 with TRBJ2-4; a weak D match, TRBD2 (6 bases). This CDR3 comprises 15 residues. The germline CDR1 and CDR2 sequences are DFQATT and SNEGSKA (reference sequence). V was cut by 2 bases and J by 3 bases, with 14 bases left in between. DNA of the CDR3: TGCAGTGCTAGACCTCCTAGCGCCGTCAAAAACATTCAGTACTTC. Translated: CSARPPSAVKNIQYF.

The sample holds one count of this clonotype. The gene calls are TRBV27 and TRBJ2-5; D unclear. CDR1 and CDR2 from the germline V gene are MNHEY and SMNVEV (reference sequence). The CDR3 extends over 14 amino acids. Trimming pared 5 bases from V and 5 bases from J, leaving 15 bases between. The CDR3 nucleotides read TGTGCCAGCAGTGGCCGGCCCCTCGGGGAGACCCAGTACTTC. Encoded protein: CASSGRPLGETQYF.

This clonotype was detected a few times. The V gene is TRBV10-3, the J gene TRBJ2-5, with D hard to call. The V and J ends lost 1 base and 1 base respectively, with 10 bases between them. This CDR3 contains 15 residues. In germline, CDR1 is ENHRY, CDR2 SYGVKD. The CDR3 nucleotides read TGTGCCATCAGTGAGTTATTAAGATCCCAAGAGACCCAGTACTTC. It yields the protein CAISELLRSQETQYF.

J is TRBJ2-1 and V is TRBV12-3 or TRBV12-4, with D possibly TRBD2 on 6 matching bases. V lost 7 bases and J lost 1, with 11 bases in between. This CDR3 contains 14 residues. The CDR3 here is CASIPGLSYNEQFF. CDR3 DNA: TGTGCCAGCATTCCGGGACTTTCCTACAATGAGCAGTTCTTC.

The chain recombines TRBV14 with TRBJ2-5; D is ambiguous. Between the trimmed V and J ends, which lost 1 base and 1 base, there was a span of 10 bases. This CDR3 is 15 amino acids long. The V gene's germline CDR1 is SGHDN and CDR2 FVKESK. The chain's CDR3 is CASSQGARTQETQYF. CDR3 nucleotide sequence: TGTGCCAGCAGCCAAGGGGCAAGGACCCAAGAGACCCAGTACTTC. The full variable domain, in which reference TRBV14 and TRBJ2-5 provide the parts outside the CDR3, is EAGVTQFPSHSVIEKGQTVTLRCDPISGHDNLYWYRRVMGKEIKFLLHFVKESKQDESGMPNNRFLAERTGGTYSTLKVQPAELEDSGVYFCASSQGARTQETQYFGPGTRLLVL.

The rearrangement joins TRBV5-1 to TRBJ1-2; tentatively, D is TRBD1 (5 bases). V lost 0 bases and J 3 bases, leaving 12 bases between the germline ends. The CDR3 is made up of 15 amino acids. Per the germline V gene, CDR1 is SGHRS and CDR2 is YFSETQ. Written as DNA, the CDR3 is TGCGCCAGCAGCTTGGGACCAGGGTCAGACTATGGCTACACCTTC. This encodes CASSLGPGSDYGYTF.

V gene TRBV5-1 combines with J gene TRBJ1-1, with D unclear. The CDR3 is 16 amino acids. Per the germline V gene, CDR1 is SGHRS and CDR2 is YFSETQ. Trimming shortened V by 0 bases and J by 1 base, and 13 bases separated the two germline ends. DNA of the CDR3: TGCGCCAGCAGCTTGGCCCCATTGACGGGGAACACTGAAGCTTTCTTT. Translating it yields CASSLAPLTGNTEAFF.

The J gene is TRBJ2-7, the V gene TRBV29-1, with 9 bases aligning to TRBD2. Germline CDR1 and CDR2: SQVTM and ANQGSEA. The CDR3 has 15 residues. After removal of 2 bases from V and 7 bases from J, the junction contained 12 bases not matched to a gene. CDR3 DNA sequence: TGCAGCGTTGAAAACTCTCCTAGCGGGACTGGGGAGCAGTACTTC. Translated: CSVENSPSGTGEQYF.

The chain employs TRBV9 and TRBJ2-1; 8 bases align to TRBD2. CDR3 length: 15 residues. CDR1 and CDR2 (germline): SGDLS, YYNGEE. J lost 0 bases, V lost 5 bases, and 4 bases had no gene match. CDR3 loop: CASSVAGGSYNEQFF. The CDR3 DNA reads TGTGCCAGCAGTGTGGCGGGGGGCTCCTACAATGAGCAGTTCTTC.

This chain joins TRBV20-1 and TRBJ2-5; D assignment may be TRBD1 or TRBD2 (6 bases each). The end of the DNA fits TRBJ2-7 better, so the J call may be wrong. CDR3 length: 13 residues. Germline loops: CDR1 DFQATT, CDR2 SNEGSKA (reference sequence). The CDR3 here is CSARGGGSSEQYF. The CDR3 nucleotides are TGCAGTGCTAGGGGGGGCGGAAGTAGCGAGCAGTACTTC.

The sample holds one count of this clonotype. The chain employs TRBV4-3 and TRBJ2-1; D perhaps matches TRBD2 (5 bases). V was shortened by 1 base and J by 1 base, with 14 bases between the two germline ends. This CDR3 comprises 17 residues. In germline, CDR1 is LGHNA, CDR2 YSLEER. The CDR3 protein is CASSQVSLRGSYNEQFF. In DNA, the CDR3 is TGCGCCAGCAGCCAAGTCTCCTTACGGGGATCCTACAATGAGCAGTTCTTC.

This chain connects TRBV7-3 to TRBJ1-5; TRBD1 might be the D (5 bases). The V end lost 5 bases, the J end lost 10 bases, and 15 bases lay between the germline ends. The CDR3 has 13 amino acids. CDR1 and CDR2 from the germline V gene are SGHTA and FQGTGA. As DNA, the CDR3 is TGTGCCAGCAGCCCAAATCGAGGGGAACCCCAGCATTTT. This sequence encodes CASSPNRGEPQHF.

This sequence joins TRBV2 and TRBJ2-5; 7 bases align to TRBD2. The CDR3 has 13 residues. Germline loops: CDR1 SNHLY, CDR2 FYNNEI. With V trimmed by 6 bases and J by 7 bases, 8 bases remained unmatched. CDR3 coding DNA: TGTGCCAGCAGCCCTGGGGTAGCGGGGACCCAGTACTTC. It translates to CASSPGVAGTQYF.

The gene calls are TRBV7-8 and TRBJ2-1, with 11 positions matching TRBD2. Germline loops: CDR1 SGHVS, CDR2 FQNEAQ. After removal of 5 bases from V and 2 bases from J, the junction contained 8 bases not matched to a gene. The CDR3 spans 17 residues. CDR3 DNA: TGTGCCAGCAGCAATAGCGGGGGGGCCTCACCCTACAATGAGCAGTTCTTC. Its protein product is CASSNSGGASPYNEQFF.

V is TRBV20-1 and J is TRBJ2-2; D is possibly TRBD1 or TRBD2 (7 bases each). Per the germline V gene, CDR1 is DFQATT and CDR2 is SNEGSKA (reference sequence). This CDR3 comprises 15 residues. Between the trimmed V and J ends, which lost 2 bases and 3 bases, there was a span of 13 bases. CDR3 coding DNA: TGCAGTGCTAGAACACAGGGGAGGGACACCGGGGAGCTGTTTTTT. This codes for CSARTQGRDTGELFF.

The chain employs TRBV9 and TRBJ2-1; TRBD2 might be the D (6 bases). Trimming removed 0 bases from V and 6 bases from J, with 13 bases in between. Germline assignment: CDR1 SGDLS and CDR2 YYNGEE. This CDR3 comprises 15 residues. The CDR3 bases are TGTGCCAGCAGCGTAGACGGCGGGATAAGCAATGAGCAGTTCTTC. This encodes CASSVDGGISNEQFF.

This clonotype was detected only a few times. This chain links TRBV20-1 with TRBJ2-3; 7 bases are shared with TRBD1. CDR1 and CDR2 (germline): DFQATT, SNEGSKA (reference sequence). With 6 bases clipped from V and 0 bases from J, the junction kept 12 bases outside the gene matches. This CDR3 contains 16 residues. The CDR3 nucleotides are TGCAGTGCCTCCTACTACCGGGGACAGAGCACAGATACGCAGTATTTT. It encodes CSASYYRGQSTDTQYF.

This rearrangement joins TRBV6-1 to TRBJ2-7; D call uncertain. The germline CDR1 and CDR2 sequences are MNHNS and SASEGT. Trimming shortened V by 3 bases and J by 2 bases, and 8 bases separated the two germline ends. This CDR3 comprises 13 residues. CDR3: CASSDRFTYEQYF. The CDR3 region has the DNA TGTGCCAGCAGTGACAGGTTTACCTACGAGCAGTACTTC.

The chain has TRBV24-1 and TRBJ2-2, with 8 bases identical to TRBD1. The CDR3 covers 14 residues. In germline, CDR1 is KGHDR, CDR2 SFDVKD. V shed 9 bases and J 1 base; nucleotides not matched to a gene: 3. The CDR3 spells CATSGTGNTGELFF. CDR3 sequence (DNA): TGTGCCACCTCAGGGACAGGGAACACCGGGGAGCTGTTTTTT.

The chain has TRBV20-1 and TRBJ1-5; tentatively, D is TRBD1 (6 bases). Trimming stripped 1 base from V and 6 bases from J, with 10 bases between. The CDR3 has 13 amino acids. Germline loops: CDR1 DFQATT, CDR2 SNEGSKA (reference sequence). The CDR3, as DNA: TGCAGTGCTAGAGCTGGGGGGGCTCAGCCCCAGCATTTT. Protein product: CSARAGGAQPQHF.

The rearrangement uses TRBV6-1 and TRBJ2-3; 9 nucleotides match TRBD2. CDR1 and CDR2 from the germline V gene are MNHNS and SASEGT. The ends lost 7 bases at V and 6 bases at J; junction bases unmatched: 14. The CDR3 has 16 residues. The CDR3 loop is CASNEQTGTSRDTQYF. The DNA for the CDR3 is TGTGCCAGCAACGAACAAACCGGGACTAGCCGGGATACGCAGTATTTT.

CDR3 loop: CSVEGGTSGSYSTQYF. The DNA for the CDR3 is TGCAGCGTTGAAGGGGGGACTAGCGGGAGTTACAGTACGCAGTATTTT. The chain has TRBV29-1 and TRBJ2-3; 14 bases align to TRBD2. The germline V gene encodes CDR1 SQVTM and CDR2 ANQGSEA. The CDR3 runs 16 residues. J gave up 8 bases and V 1 base, and 8 bases lay outside the gene matches.

The chain carries TRBV9 and TRBJ1-2; the match to TRBD1 covers 11 bases. This CDR3 contains 15 residues. From germline, CDR1 is SGDLS and CDR2 YYNGEE. V was pared by 1 base and J by 6 bases, with 5 bases of the junction left unmatched. The CDR3 nucleotides read TGTGCCAGCAGCGTACTTGGACAGGGGGCGGATGGCTACACCTTC. Amino acids: CASSVLGQGADGYTF.

The CDR3 coding sequence is TGCGCCAGCAGTGTTGGAGGACAGTCCAATGAGCAGTTCTTC. Its translation is CASSVGGQSNEQFF. This chain links TRBV10-1 with TRBJ2-1; tentative D call: TRBD1 (6 bases). Between the trimmed V and J ends, which lost 4 bases and 6 bases, there was a span of 13 bases. Germline CDR1 and CDR2: WNHNN and SYGVQD (reference sequence). This CDR3 contains 14 residues.

The J gene is TRBJ2-5, the V gene TRBV21-1; the D call of TRBD1 is as the table states it, not checked on the DNA. TRBV21-1 is a listed pseudogene. This CDR3 has 14 residues. This chain's CDR3 is CASSKEGGQETQYF. CDR3 bases: TGTGCCAGCAGCAAAGAAGGGGGCCAAGAGACCCAGTACTTC.

The chain is built from TRBV5-1 and TRBJ2-5; the D is unclear. V was cut by 3 bases and J by 2 bases, with 8 bases left in between. This CDR3 comprises 13 residues. Per the germline V gene, CDR1 is SGHRS and CDR2 is YFSETQ. The CDR3 loop reads CASSSDTQETQYF. CDR3 nucleotides: TGCGCCAGCAGCTCCGATACACAAGAGACCCAGTACTTC.